Sequencing of this T cell receptor beta chain was carried out in a study of OX40 agonist ivuxolimab in advanced cancers. The V gene's germline CDR1 is MDHEN and CDR2 SYDVKM. The V segment lost 3 bases and the J segment 4 bases; nucleotides outside the gene matches: 3. The CDR3 is 14 amino acids. No patient had autoimmune disease or received systemic immunosuppression. TCRdb's table, derived via immunoSEQ multiplex PCR, lists solely in-frame clones and lacks some. This sample has more than 85,000 clones, with under 95% found just once. The J gene is TRBJ1-5, the V gene TRBV28; 7 bases map to TRBD1. The specimen comprised CD4+ or CD8+ T cells sorted from blood, sampled in a trial of the OX40 agonist ivuxolimab. The receptor comes from an adult with an advanced solid tumor such as melanoma, head and neck, liver or kidney cancer. CDR3 residues: CASSFQGGNQPQHF. CDR3 bases: TGTGCCAGCAGTTTTCAGGGGGGAAATCAGCCCCAGCATTTT.